These 7 T cell receptor beta chains were sequenced from one sample in a study of blood T cell repertoires in COVID-19 (TCRdb year 2020). The library came from the immunoSEQ multiplex PCR assay. TCRdb re-hosts the immuneACCESS table, in-frame sequences only. Its copies lack some clones; in the studies checked, an unresolved V gene accounts for under half of them, and the cause for the rest is not known. This sample has 210,000 or so clones in its table, and 75% to 90% of those were observed once. Under 3.5% of the sample belongs to the ten largest clones. Specimen: peripheral blood. Receptor source: a man aged 25 to 45 with COVID-19, enrolled during active disease.

The chain combines TRBV12-5 with TRBJ2-3; D is undetermined. The CDR3 contains 15 residues. V was trimmed by 3 bases and J by 3 bases, leaving 13 bases between them. From germline, CDR1 is LGHNT and CDR2 FRNRAP. The CDR3 region has the DNA TGTGCTAGTGGTTTTCTACCCTCCTCGACAGATACGCAGTATTTT. Its translation: CASGFLPSSTDTQYF.

The CDR3 loop reads CASSPLRQGNEKLFF. The CDR3 DNA reads TGTGCCAGCTCACCACTGAGACAGGGTAATGAAAAACTGTTTTTT. The V gene is TRBV18, the J gene TRBJ1-4, with 7 bases that match TRBD1. Germline CDR1 is KGHSH and CDR2 is LQKENI. The CDR3 covers 15 residues. The V and J ends lost 1 base and 4 bases, in that order; junction bases with no gene match: 3.

V usage is TRBV9 and J usage is TRBJ2-1; possible D gene TRBD2, 5 bases. Germline loops: CDR1 SGDLS, CDR2 YYNGEE. The CDR3 has 16 amino acids. Trimming removed 0 bases at V and 5 bases at J, with 15 bases between. The CDR3 protein is CASSVAPGIDHNEQFF. The CDR3 nucleotides are TGTGCCAGCAGCGTAGCCCCCGGGATCGATCACAATGAGCAGTTCTTC.

This clone was detected once. This rearrangement joins TRBV7-2 to TRBJ2-1; TRBD2 might be the D (6 bases). V gave up 2 bases and J gave up 4 bases, with 12 bases separating them. This CDR3 has 15 residues. Germline V gene data show CDR1 as SGHTA and CDR2 as FQGNSA. The CDR3 DNA sequence: TGTGCCAGCAGCTTAACGATAGCGGCATACAATGAGCAGTTCTTC. Translation gives CASSLTIAAYNEQFF.

The chain is built from TRBV20-1 and TRBJ1-5; D gene uncertain. The germline V gene has CDR1 DFQATT and CDR2 SNEGSKA (reference sequence). With 3 bases removed from V and 3 bases from J, the gap between germline ends came to 9 bases. This CDR3 comprises 13 residues. CDR3 region: CSASLRDNQPQHF. CDR3 nucleotide sequence: TGCAGTGCTAGTCTGAGGGACAATCAGCCCCAGCATTTT.

The chain couples TRBV7-2 to TRBJ1-4; D possibly corresponds to TRBD1 (6 bases). The CDR3 is 15 amino acids. V lost 5 bases and J 7 bases, leaving 17 bases between the germline ends. Germline-derived CDR1 and CDR2 are SGHTA and FQGNSA. CDR3 sequence reads: CASSDSALGGEKLFF. The CDR3 nucleotides are TGTGCCAGCAGCGACTCGGCCTTAGGGGGTGAAAAACTGTTTTTT.

DNA for the CDR3: TGTGCCAGCAGCGCTACTAGCGGGAGGGCCTCTGGGGAGCTGTTTTTT. Protein product: CASSATSGRASGELFF. The chain recombines TRBV9 with TRBJ2-2; 13 bases align to TRBD2. This CDR3 is built from 16 residues. Germline V gene data show CDR1 as SGDLS and CDR2 as YYNGEE. V lost 3 bases, J lost 8 bases, and 7 bases stayed unmatched. The whole variable domain, remainder taken from reference TRBV9 and TRBJ2-2, is DSGVTQTPKHLITATGQRVTLRCSPRSGDLSVYWYQQSLDQGLQFLIQYYNGEERAKGNILERFSAQQFPDLHSELNLSSLELGDSALYFCASSATSGRASGELFFGEGSRLTVL.